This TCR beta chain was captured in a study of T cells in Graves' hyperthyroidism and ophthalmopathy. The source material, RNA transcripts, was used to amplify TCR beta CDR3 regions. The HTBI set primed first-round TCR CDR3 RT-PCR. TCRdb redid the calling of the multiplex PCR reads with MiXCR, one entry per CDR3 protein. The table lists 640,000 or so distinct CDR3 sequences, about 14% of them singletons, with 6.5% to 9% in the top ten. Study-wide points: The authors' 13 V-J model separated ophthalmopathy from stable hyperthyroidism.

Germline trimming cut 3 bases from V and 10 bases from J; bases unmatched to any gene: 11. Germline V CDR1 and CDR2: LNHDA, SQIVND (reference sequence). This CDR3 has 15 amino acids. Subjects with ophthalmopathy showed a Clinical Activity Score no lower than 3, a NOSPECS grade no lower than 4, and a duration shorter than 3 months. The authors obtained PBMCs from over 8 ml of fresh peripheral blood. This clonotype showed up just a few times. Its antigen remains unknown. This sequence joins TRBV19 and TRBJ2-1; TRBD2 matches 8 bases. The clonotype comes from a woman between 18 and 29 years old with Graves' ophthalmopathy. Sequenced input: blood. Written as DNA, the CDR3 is TGTGCCAGTAGTATGACGAGCGGGAGATACTGGGAGCAGTTCTTC. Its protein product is CASSMTSGRYWEQFF.